This T cell receptor beta chain was sequenced during a study of blood T cell repertoires in COVID-19 (TCRdb year 2020). Notes on the research overall: Collaborator samples came from the United States, Italy and Spain and covered acute and convalescent phases of COVID-19. The prospective study material was composed of cDNA or gDNA derived from T cells, B-cell-depleted T cells, or PBMCs. Deeply sampled blood TCRbeta repertoires from subjects exposed to, actively infected with, or recovered from COVID-19 were included in the dataset. The repertoires were made available in a free public database intended to serve as a resource for research on the immune response to SARS-CoV-2. The samples were drawn from two sources: the first 160 participants of the ongoing ImmuneRACE study, and 1,254 subjects contributed by 6 global collaborators. Sample metadata almost always included a de-identified subject ID, COVID-19 status, age in years and sex. Where HLA class I and class II types were available, the types were taken from metadata supplied by the sample provider, not from assay-based typing.

The immunoSEQ Assay, a bias-controlled multiplex PCR, was used to amplify TCRbeta CDR3 regions from genomic DNA. On the authors' methods: The number of nucleated cells in each sample was estimated from the amplification of reference gene primers within the assay. To quantify the absolute abundance of each unique TCRbeta CDR3 rearrangement, sequence reads were collapsed and filtered. For each sample, productive Simpson clonality was calculated as the square root of Simpson's diversity index across productive rearrangements. This is the immuneACCESS table as TCRdb keeps it, with only in-frame sequences that have V and J called. A part of the clones is gone; compared with another copy, unresolved V genes explain less than half, and the rest is unexplained. That table furnishes V, J and clone size, whereas the DNA furnished D and trimming. Counted in this sample were a few hundred thousand clones; around 82% of them appeared once. The ten largest clones add up to more than 2.5% of the sample.

Note on this clone: Its antigen target is currently unknown. Per-nucleotide qualities are absent, and no much larger clonotype sits a single base away.

Results and caveats for the whole study, not just this receptor: How much clinical and demographic metadata was included differed by source and by participant, and the metadata was provided uncurated.

Samples from volunteer blood donors who had recovered from COVID-19 were contributed by a second Seattle source. The collaborating institutions used their own protocols to collect whole blood in K2EDTA tubes. For TCRbeta analysis, collaborator samples were shipped as frozen whole blood, as isolated PBMCs, or as DNA extracted from either sample type. The CDR3 holds 11 amino acids from the cysteine to the phenylalanine. The DNA shown is the 33-base CDR3, in frame from base 1. The CDR1 and CDR2 encoded by the germline V gene are MGHDK and SYGVNS. Relative to germline, V is 3 bases shorter and J is 14 bases shorter, with 10 bases between their ends.

Sequencing was done on a sample of peripheral blood. The TCR was taken from a woman in her twenties or thirties who had recovered from COVID-19. Here the chain combines TRBV25-1 and TRBJ1-4; the D gene is unclear. The nucleotide sequence reads TGTGCCAGCAGTGATCGGGAATCCCTGTTTTTT. Its protein reads: CASSDRESLFF.